This T cell receptor (beta chain) was observed in a study of cytomegalovirus exposure and HLA in healthy donors. Study results and caveats: Donors belonging to an Asian-associated ancestry cluster reportedly showed fewer N-insertions in productive TCRs than the approximately 640-donor mean, according to what a later analysis found. Later on, an analysis tied about 17,000 TCR beta sequences to HLA alleles at 0.05 false discovery rate.

Comment on this clone: Its antigen is not identified.

In the PCR, 60 Vbeta and 13 Jbeta primers were used. Assay: immunoSEQ multiplex PCR; the TCRdb copy retains only in-frame clones and omits some. The sample has about 160,000 clones; around four fifths are singletons. The material sequenced was PBMCs. The receptor's source is a middle-aged man in good health and CMV-seropositive.

CDR3 coding DNA: TGTGCCAGCACCTTCCGAGGGACAGGGGGCGTCAATGAGCAGTTCTTC. Translated: CASTFRGTGGVNEQFF. The chain is built from TRBV9 and TRBJ2-1; 12 bases fit TRBD1. CDR1 is SGDLS and CDR2 is YYNGEE in the germline V gene. Losses at the gene ends were 6 bases for V and 6 bases for J; bases not matched to a gene: 10. This CDR3 has 16 residues.